The 5 T cell receptor beta chains below were found in one sample sequenced in a study of cytomegalovirus exposure and HLA in healthy donors. The PCR used 60 Vbeta and 13 Jbeta primers. TCRdb keeps only in-frame clones here, not all; method: immunoSEQ multiplex PCR. This sample has approximately 220,000 clones; approximately 79% occur once, and the top ten carry 0.2% to 0.25%. The sequenced sample consisted of PBMCs. The receptors stem from a girl aged 2 to 10 in good health and CMV-seronegative.

V is TRBV10-3 and J is TRBJ1-2, with D uncertain. The CDR3 runs 14 residues. Germline values: CDR1 ENHRY, CDR2 SYGVKD. Trimming stripped 6 bases from V and 5 bases from J, with 16 bases between. The CDR3: CAIRSDTSVYGYTF. CDR3 DNA: TGTGCCATCAGAAGTGACACTAGCGTTTATGGCTACACCTTC.

This clone is a singleton in its sample. The V and J genes are TRBV6-1 and TRBJ1-5; no clear D. CDR1 and CDR2 (germline): MNHNS, SASEGT. This CDR3 region has 15 residues. The ends were cut back, 6 bases at V and 5 bases at J, with 17 bases in the middle. In DNA, the CDR3 is TGTGCCAGCAGGGTGAGACGGAGTGATTATCAGCCCCAGCATTTT. Translating it yields CASRVRRSDYQPQHF.

The chain recombines TRBV5-1 with TRBJ2-6; TRBD1 matches 7 bases. The CDR3 length is 18 residues. The V gene end was trimmed by 2 bases and the J gene end by 0 bases; junction bases not matched to a gene: 8. Germline CDR1 and CDR2: SGHRS and YFSETQ. CDR3 in DNA: TGCGCCAGCAGCTTTCCCCAGGGGGATAGCTCTGGGGCCAACGTCCTGACTTTC. Its translation: CASSFPQGDSSGANVLTF.

The rearrangement joins TRBV6-6 to TRBJ2-1; D possibly corresponds to TRBD2 (6 bases). Germline values: CDR1 MNHNY, CDR2 SVGAGI (reference sequence). This CDR3 is 15 amino acids long. Between the trimmed V and J ends, which lost 6 bases and 2 bases, there was a span of 14 bases. The CDR3 loop is CASRGIAEAYNEQFF. The CDR3 nucleotides are TGTGCCAGCAGGGGTATAGCGGAGGCCTACAATGAGCAGTTCTTC.

This clone has only a few counts. Other DNA sequences within the sample encode an identical CDR3. The chain has TRBV7-3 and TRBJ2-3, with D tentatively TRBD2 (7 bases). The CDR3 loop spans 12 amino acids. Trimming removed 5 bases from V and 6 bases from J, with 9 bases in between. CDR1 is SGHTA, CDR2 FQGTGA, per germline. In DNA form, the CDR3 reads TGTGCCAGCAGCCCGGGGGGCGATACGCAGTATTTT. Translated, it gives CASSPGGDTQYF.